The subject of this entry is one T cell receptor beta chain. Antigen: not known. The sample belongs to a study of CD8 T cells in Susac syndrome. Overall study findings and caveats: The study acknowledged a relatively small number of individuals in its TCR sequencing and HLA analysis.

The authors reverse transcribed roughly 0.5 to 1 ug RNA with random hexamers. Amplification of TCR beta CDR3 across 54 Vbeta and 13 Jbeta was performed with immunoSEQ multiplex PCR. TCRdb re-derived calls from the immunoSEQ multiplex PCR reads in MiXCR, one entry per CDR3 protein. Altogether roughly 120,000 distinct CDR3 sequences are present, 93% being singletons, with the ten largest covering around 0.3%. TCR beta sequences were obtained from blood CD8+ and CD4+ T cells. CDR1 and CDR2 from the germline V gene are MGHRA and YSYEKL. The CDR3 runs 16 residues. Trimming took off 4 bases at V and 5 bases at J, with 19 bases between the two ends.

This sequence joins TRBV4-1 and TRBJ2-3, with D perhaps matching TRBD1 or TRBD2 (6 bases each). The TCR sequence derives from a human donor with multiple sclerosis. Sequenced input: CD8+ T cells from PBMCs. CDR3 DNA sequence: TGCGCCAGCAGCCCGCCCCGTCCGGGGGCGGGAGATACGCAGTATTTT. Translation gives CASSPPRPGAGDTQYF.